A selection of T cell receptor beta chains follows, all from one sample in a study of shared clonotypes between healthy human individuals. Assay used: immunoSEQ multiplex PCR; TCRdb lists only in-frame clones, some missing. The table records around 940,000 clones, over 60% of them present only once. Sequencing was performed on memory CD4+ T cells sorted from blood. The receptors shown here come from a man aged 18 to 29 in good health. The CDR3 runs from the conserved cysteine through the conserved F or W. A D gene is named only where the DNA matches it firmly. Clone sizes are given selectively: once, few, many, or a class where the clone is expanded.

NA,TRBV2,few,TRBJ1-6,TGTGCCAGCAGTGAAGGGGGCCGTTCACCCCTCCACTTT,CASSEGGRSPLHF
NA,TRBV29-1,NA,TRBJ2-7,TGCAGCGTCCCTCTAAGCGGACTGACCCTCGTGCGGCTAAGCCACGAGCAGTACTTC,CSVPLSGLTLVRLSHEQYF
NA,TRBV2,NA,TRBJ2-3,TGTGCCAGCAGTGTAGTCTCAGGGGGGACAGATACGCAGTATTTT,CASSVVSGGTDTQYF
NA,TRBV28,NA,TRBJ1-3,TGTGCCAGCGCGGGGGGAACAGGGACTGGAAACACCATATATTTT,CASAGGTGTGNTIYF
NA,TRBV7-2,NA,TRBJ1-5,TGTGCCAGCAGCTTTATGGGGGACAGCAATCAGCCCCAGCATTTT,CASSFMGDSNQPQHF
NA,TRBV2,NA,TRBJ1-4,TGTGCCAGCAGGGAGGGGGTTGAAAAACTGTTTTTT,CASREGVEKLFF
NA,TRBV18,NA,TRBJ2-3,TGTGCCAGCTCACCACAATCGGGCAGTTGGAGAACAGATACGCAGTATTTT,CASSPQSGSWRTDTQYF
TRBD2,TRBV2,few,TRBJ2-2,TGTGCCAGCAGTGAGGCGGGAGCGGGCACCGGGGAGCTGTTTTTT,CASSEAGAGTGELFF
NA,TRBV20-1,NA,TRBJ2-3,TGCAGTGCTAGACTGGCAGATACGCAGTATTTT,CSARLADTQYF
NA,TRBV7-9,NA,TRBJ2-3,TGTGCCAGCAGCCACCGGGACGGGGGATCAGATACGCAGTATTTT,CASSHRDGGSDTQYF
NA,TRBV7-2,many,TRBJ2-7,TGTGCCAGCAGCCCCACGGGGTGGTACGAGCAGTACTTC,CASSPTGWYEQYF
NA,TRBV27,NA,TRBJ2-2,TGTGCCAGCAGTTCCTGGACAGCGAACACCGGGGAGCTGTTTTTT,CASSSWTANTGELFF
TRBD2,TRBV5-1,many,TRBJ2-1,TGCGCCAGCAGCTTGGGATCTGCGCTAGCGGGAGATGAGCAGTTCTTC,CASSLGSALAGDEQFF
NA,TRBV5-1,NA,TRBJ2-7,TGCGCCAGCAGCCTCATGGGGGACGAGCAGTACTTC,CASSLMGDEQYF
TRBD1,TRBV14,NA,TRBJ1-4,TGTGCCAGCAGCCAAGAAAACAGGGGGAACGAGGGTAATGAAAAACTGTTTTTT,CASSQENRGNEGNEKLFF
NA,TRBV6-5,NA,TRBJ1-2,TGTGCCAGCAGTTCGACTCCCAAGCAGGGGAGGAGGAGCTACACCTTC,CASSSTPKQGRRSYTF
NA,TRBV5-1,NA,TRBJ1-2,TGCGCCAGCAGCTTGGGGGCAGCTAACTATGGCTACACCTTC,CASSLGAANYGYTF
TRBD2,TRBV5-1,NA,TRBJ2-3,TGCGCCAGCAGCTCCTCCGTAGCGGGAGGAACAGATACGCAGTATTTT,CASSSSVAGGTDTQYF
NA,TRBV7-9,once,TRBJ1-4,TGTGCCAGCAGCTTATGGCCGGGGTCTAATGAAAAACTGTTTTTT,CASSLWPGSNEKLFF
NA,TRBV19,NA,TRBJ2-5,TGTGCCAGTAGTATAACCGGGACACCCGGGAAGACCCAGTACTTC,CASSITGTPGKTQYF
TRBD1,TRBV5-4,NA,TRBJ1-4,TGTGCCAGCAGCTTATCACAGGGGGACGAAAAACTGTTTTTT,CASSLSQGDEKLFF
NA,TRBV7-9,NA,TRBJ2-2,TGTGCCAGCAGTTTCCTCGGGACCCGGAACACCGGGGAGCTGTTTTTT,CASSFLGTRNTGELFF
NA,TRBV12-2,NA,TRBJ2-2,TGTGCAAGTCGCTTAGCGCATGTGGAGCGGTCGAACACCGGGGAGCTGTTTTTT,CASRLAHVERSNTGELFF
TRBD2,TRBV6-5,once,TRBJ2-7,TGTGCCAGCACCCAACCTGCGGCTAGCGGTGAGCAGTACTTC,CASTQPAASGEQYF
TRBD1,TRBV7-9,NA,TRBJ2-2,TGTGCCAGCAGCTTAGACAGGGGGCACAACACCGGGGAGCTGTTTTTT,CASSLDRGHNTGELFF
NA,TRBV11-2,NA,TRBJ1-1,TGTGCCAGCAGCTTATTGGAGCCTGAAGCTTTCTTT,CASSLLEPEAFF
TRBD1,TRBV5-4,many,TRBJ1-3,TGTGCCAGCAGAGGGACAGGGCAGAGCTCTGGAAACACCATATATTTT,CASRGTGQSSGNTIYF
TRBD2,TRBV2,few,TRBJ2-3,TGTGCCAGCAGTGAATATCTAGCGGCAAACACAGATACGCAGTATTTT,CASSEYLAANTDTQYF
TRBD1,TRBV2,NA,TRBJ2-7,TGTGCCAGCACCCCTTGGACAGGGCCTAGTGAGCAGTACTTC,CASTPWTGPSEQYF
NA,TRBV6-5,NA,TRBJ2-1,TGTGCCAGCAGTTACTCGAGGGGGATGGGTGAGCAGTTCTTC,CASSYSRGMGEQFF
NA,TRBV9,few,TRBJ1-5,TGTGCCAGCAGCCCAGACACCGGGAATCAGCCCCAGCATTTT,CASSPDTGNQPQHF
TRBD1,TRBV19,few,TRBJ1-5,TGTGCCAGTAGTGGGGACAGGAATCAGCCCCAGCATTTT,CASSGDRNQPQHF
NA,TRBV2,NA,TRBJ2-7,TGTGCCAGCAGTGCCGACATATACGAGCAGTACTTC,CASSADIYEQYF
NA,TRBV30,NA,TRBJ2-6,TGTGCCTGGGGGGGGGCCCCCTCTGGGGCCAACGTCCTGACTTTC,CAWGGAPSGANVLTF
NA,TRBV6-5,NA,TRBJ2-3,TGTGCCAGCAGCGTCCTGAGGGTGACAGATACGCAGTATTTT,CASSVLRVTDTQYF
NA,TRBV2,few,TRBJ2-3,TGTGCCAGCAGTGAAAGTTGGAGCACAGATACGCAGTATTTT,CASSESWSTDTQYF
TRBD1,TRBV15,NA,TRBJ1-5,TGTGCCACCAGCAGAGATGACAGGGGATTCTATAGCAATCAGCCCCAGCATTTT,CATSRDDRGFYSNQPQHF